The 24 T cell receptor beta chains in this list originate from one sample, sequenced in a study of blood T cell repertoires in COVID-19. Assay: immunoSEQ multiplex PCR; the TCRdb copy retains only in-frame clones and omits some. The sample has about 120,000 clones, around 91% seen once; the top ten hold 3.5% to 4.5%. The sequenced sample was peripheral blood. The receptors stem from a woman in her sixties or seventies with COVID-19, enrolled during active disease.

The chain couples TRBV24-1 to TRBJ2-7; 8 bases match TRBD1. Germline values: CDR1 KGHDR, CDR2 SFDVKD. Germline trimming cut 4 bases from V and 4 bases from J; bases unmatched to any gene: 8. The CDR3 has 15 residues. The CDR3 region has the DNA TGTGCCACCAGTGACACAGGGGGATTTCGGTACGAGCAGTACTTC. It translates to CATSDTGGFRYEQYF.

The chain carries TRBV7-6 and TRBJ2-1; 11 positions agree with TRBD1. Germline assignment: CDR1 SGHVS and CDR2 FNYEAQ. Unmatched junction bases numbered 5, after V lost 5 bases and J lost 5 bases. The CDR3 has 15 amino acids. CDR3 sequence (DNA): TGTGCCAGCAGCGCGGACAGGGGGCCTAACAATGAGCAGTTCTTC. Its translation is CASSADRGPNNEQFF.

This clone has only a few counts. This chain joins TRBV4-2 and TRBJ2-3; TRBD2 matches 10 bases. The CDR3 sequence is 15 residues long. V was pared by 0 bases and J by 4 bases, with 1 base of the junction left unmatched. Germline V lookup: CDR1 LGHNA, CDR2 YNFKEQ. CDR3 coding DNA: TGTGCCAGCAGCCAAGAAGCGGGGGGGCCAGATACGCAGTATTTT. Protein: CASSQEAGGPDTQYF.

The chain combines TRBV4-1 with TRBJ1-1; D is perhaps TRBD1 (5 bases). The CDR3 spans 15 residues. Trimming left V 0 bases short and J 3 bases short, with 11 bases between. Germline V CDR1 and CDR2: MGHRA, YSYEKL. The CDR3 is CASSQEGRVDTEAFF. CDR3 nucleotide sequence: TGCGCCAGCAGCCAAGAGGGCAGGGTGGACACTGAAGCTTTCTTT.

This clone was observed a few times. The chain recombines TRBV4-3 with TRBJ1-4; TRBD1 agrees at 8 bases. The CDR3 length is 16 residues. J was trimmed by 2 bases and V by 4 bases; bases with no gene match: 6. In germline, CDR1 is LGHNA, CDR2 YSLEER. This CDR3 reads CASSRYRGATNEKLFF. Here the CDR3 DNA reads TGCGCCAGCAGCCGCTACAGGGGGGCGACTAATGAAAAACTGTTTTTT.

This sequence joins TRBV19 and TRBJ1-2; TRBD1 agrees at 7 bases. Looked up from germline, CDR1 is LNHDA and CDR2 is SQIVND (reference sequence). The V gene end was trimmed by 7 bases and the J gene end by 4 bases; junction bases not matched to a gene: 6. CDR3 size: 13 residues. This chain's CDR3 is CASKTTGSYGYTF. The CDR3 DNA follows: TGTGCCAGTAAGACGACAGGGTCCTATGGCTACACCTTC.

V usage is TRBV19 and J usage is TRBJ2-3; 7 nucleotides align to TRBD2. Germline V lookup: CDR1 LNHDA, CDR2 SQIVND (reference sequence). The CDR3 runs 15 residues. V shed 1 base and J 5 bases; nucleotides not matched to a gene: 6. This chain's CDR3 is CASSIGARGVDTQYF. The DNA of the CDR3 is TGTGCCAGTAGTATAGGGGCCCGGGGGGTAGATACGCAGTATTTT. The full variable domain, with the rest looked up from reference TRBV19 and TRBJ2-3, is DGGITQSPKYLFRKEGQNVTLSCEQNLNHDAMYWYRQDPGQGLRLIYYSQIVNDFQKGDIAEGYSVSREKKESFPLTVTSAQKNPTAFYLCASSIGARGVDTQYFGPGTRLTVL.

The table lists this clone with a few counts. CDR3 coding DNA: TGTGCCAGCAGCCGTGACAGGGGTAATCAGCCCCAGCATTTT. Its translation is CASSRDRGNQPQHF. The V and J genes are TRBV3-1 (or the pseudogene TRBV3-2) and TRBJ1-5; 8 bases are a match to TRBD1. The CDR3 sequence is 14 residues long. CDR1 is LGHDT and CDR2 is YNNKEL in the germline V gene (reference sequence). V dropped 4 bases and J dropped 4; count of bases not matched to a gene: 3.

The chain is built from TRBV5-1 and TRBJ2-3, with TRBD1 as a possible D gene (8 bases). V was clipped by 4 bases and J by 3 bases, with 18 bases between them. The germline V gene has CDR1 SGHRS and CDR2 YFSETQ. The CDR3 has 16 residues. The CDR3 nucleotides read TGCGCCAGCAGCCAGACAGGGGTCGGGGGGACAGATACGCAGTATTTT. It translates to CASSQTGVGGTDTQYF.

The sample holds one count of this clone. V and J are TRBV30 and TRBJ1-2; the match to TRBD1 covers 9 bases. The CDR3 runs 12 residues. Germline V gene lookup returns CDR1 GTSNPN and CDR2 SVGIG (reference sequence). The V and J ends lost 3 bases and 8 bases, in that order; junction bases with no gene match: 4. The CDR3 DNA reads as TGTGCCTGGAGGGGGGACAGGGACGGCTACACCTTC. Residues: CAWRGDRDGYTF.

The gene calls are TRBV7-9 and TRBJ1-1; 10 bases agree with TRBD1. Unmatched junction bases numbered 8, after V lost 3 bases and J lost 1 base. Germline V gene data show CDR1 as SEHNR and CDR2 as FQNEAQ (reference sequence). The CDR3 covers 17 residues. CDR3 region: CASSFGGTGAENTEAFF. CDR3 nucleotide sequence: TGTGCCAGCAGCTTTGGGGGGACAGGGGCTGAGAACACTGAAGCTTTCTTT. Looking up the rest from reference TRBV7-9 and TRBJ1-1 gives the full variable domain: DTGVSQNPRHKITKRGQNVTFRCDPISEHNRLYWYRQTLGQGPEFLTYFQNEAQLEKSRLLSDRFSAERPKGSFSTLEIQRTEQGDSAMYLCASSFGGTGAENTEAFFGQGTRLTVV.

The rearrangement uses TRBV18 and TRBJ2-7; TRBD1 aligns across 8 bases. From germline, CDR1 is KGHSH and CDR2 LQKENI. The CDR3 extends over 15 amino acids. The junction had 4 bases not matched to a gene; V was cut back by 0 bases and J by 3 bases. CDR3 region: CASSPPNRGNYEQYF. In DNA form, the CDR3 reads TGTGCCAGCTCACCACCAAACAGGGGGAACTACGAGCAGTACTTC.

This CDR3 is CASRSGTGGQETQYF. CDR3 nucleotide sequence: TGTGCCAGCAGAAGCGGGACAGGGGGCCAAGAGACCCAGTACTTC. The chain combines TRBV7-6 with TRBJ2-5, with 11 bases lining up with TRBD1. CDR1 is SGHVS and CDR2 is FNYEAQ in the germline V gene. This CDR3 has 15 residues. Trimming cost V 6 bases and J 1 base; bases outside gene matches: 4.

The chain carries TRBV7-2 and TRBJ1-4; D remains unclear. CDR3 size: 14 residues. Germline V gene sequence: CDR1 SGHTA, CDR2 FQGNSA. V was cut by 5 bases and J by 7 bases, with 14 bases left in between. CDR3 in amino acids: CASSATSAGEKLFF. CDR3 DNA sequence: TGTGCCAGCAGCGCGACGAGCGCGGGTGAAAAACTGTTTTTT.

The chain links TRBV6-4 to TRBJ1-6; no clear D gene. Trimming cost V 5 bases and J 2 bases, with 13 bases left between them. This CDR3 is built from 16 residues. The germline gives CDR1 MRHNA, CDR2 SNTAGT. DNA for the CDR3: TGTGCCAGCAGTTCCGATGGAGGAACCTATAATTCACCCCTCCACTTT. Translating it yields CASSSDGGTYNSPLHF.

The chain employs TRBV5-1 and TRBJ2-5, with a possible D match to TRBD1 (5 bases). The V gene lost 0 bases and the J gene lost 2 bases, with 11 bases spanning the gap. The CDR3 covers 15 residues. CDR1 and CDR2 (germline): SGHRS, YFSETQ. CDR3 loop: CASSLGQSLQETQYF. CDR3 sequence (DNA): TGCGCCAGCAGCTTGGGACAGAGCCTTCAAGAGACCCAGTACTTC.

This clone was observed a handful of times. The chain has TRBV4-3 and TRBJ1-2; 7 bases are shared with TRBD1. Germline CDR1 is LGHNA and CDR2 is YSLEER. There are 15 residues in the CDR3. Unmatched junction bases numbered 10, after V lost 1 base and J lost 8 bases. CDR3 sequence: CASSQVDRMVGGYTF. The CDR3 nucleotides read TGCGCCAGCAGCCAAGTGGACAGGATGGTTGGAGGCTACACCTTC.

V gene TRBV6-2 or TRBV6-3 combines with J gene TRBJ2-7; D call uncertain. V lost 3 bases to trimming and J lost 1 base, with 19 bases between them. The CDR3 is made up of 17 amino acids. From germline, CDR1 is MNHEY and CDR2 SVGEGT. In DNA form, the CDR3 reads TGTGCCAGCAGTTATTCAAGGCGAGGTCAGTTTTCCTACGAGCAGTACTTC. Amino acid sequence: CASSYSRRGQFSYEQYF.

CDR3 DNA sequence: TGTGCCAGCAGCCCTAGGACTAGCGGGGGTAGGGCTGAGCAGTTCTTC. This translates into CASSPRTSGGRAEQFF. The rearrangement uses TRBV5-5 and TRBJ2-1, with TRBD2 matching over 13 bases. CDR3 length: 16 amino acids. Germline assignment: CDR1 SGHKS and CDR2 YYEKEE (reference sequence). The trim removed 4 bases at V and 9 bases at J, leaving 10 bases unmatched.

The chain recombines TRBV11-2 with TRBJ1-2; TRBD1 aligns across 8 bases. V gave up 1 base and J gave up 4 bases; unmatched junction bases: 2. The CDR3 runs 14 residues. Germline V gene sequence: CDR1 SGHAT, CDR2 FQNNGV. The CDR3 loop is CASSLAGGAYGYTF. The CDR3 nucleotides read TGTGCCAGCAGCTTAGCAGGGGGCGCCTATGGCTACACCTTC.

The chain combines TRBV13 with TRBJ1-3; D might be TRBD1 (5 bases). V was cut by 4 bases and J by 0 bases, with 13 bases left in between. The germline V gene has CDR1 PRHDT and CDR2 FYEKMQ (reference sequence). The CDR3 is 16 residues long. CDR3 region: CASSSPGGLSGNTIYF. The CDR3 bases are TGTGCCAGCAGCTCCCCGGGGGGACTCTCTGGAAACACCATATATTTT. The full variable domain, in which reference TRBV13 and TRBJ1-3 provide the parts outside the CDR3, is AAGVIQSPRHLIKEKRETATLKCYPIPRHDTVYWYQQGPGQDPQFLISFYEKMQSDKGSIPDRFSAQQFSDYHSELNMSSLELGDSALYFCASSSPGGLSGNTIYFGEGSWLTVV.

This clone was picked up one time. This chain joins TRBV27 and TRBJ2-7; TRBD1 aligns across 10 bases. The germline V gene encodes CDR1 MNHEY and CDR2 SMNVEV (reference sequence). The V segment lost 8 bases and the J segment 7 bases; nucleotides outside the gene matches: 11. CDR3 length: 14 amino acids. CDR3: CASGWTGGFGEQYF. DNA for the CDR3: TGTGCCAGCGGATGGACAGGGGGATTTGGGGAGCAGTACTTC.

This chain connects TRBV5-1 to TRBJ2-7; possibly TRBD1 for D (6 bases). With 7 bases removed from V and 1 base from J, the gap between germline ends came to 12 bases. This CDR3 contains 13 residues. CDR1 SGHRS and CDR2 YFSETQ come from the germline V gene. The CDR3 spells CASGQTGSYEQYF. Here the CDR3 DNA reads TGCGCCAGCGGCCAGACAGGATCCTACGAGCAGTACTTC.

This rearrangement joins TRBV5-4 to TRBJ2-7; TRBD1 matches 7 bases. The CDR3 covers 13 residues. The J segment lost 7 bases and the V segment lost 3 bases, leaving 7 bases of the junction unmatched. The germline V gene has CDR1 SGHNT and CDR2 YYREEE (reference sequence). This chain's CDR3 is CASSSWDSREQYF. The CDR3 DNA sequence: TGTGCCAGCAGCTCCTGGGACAGTCGGGAGCAGTACTTC.